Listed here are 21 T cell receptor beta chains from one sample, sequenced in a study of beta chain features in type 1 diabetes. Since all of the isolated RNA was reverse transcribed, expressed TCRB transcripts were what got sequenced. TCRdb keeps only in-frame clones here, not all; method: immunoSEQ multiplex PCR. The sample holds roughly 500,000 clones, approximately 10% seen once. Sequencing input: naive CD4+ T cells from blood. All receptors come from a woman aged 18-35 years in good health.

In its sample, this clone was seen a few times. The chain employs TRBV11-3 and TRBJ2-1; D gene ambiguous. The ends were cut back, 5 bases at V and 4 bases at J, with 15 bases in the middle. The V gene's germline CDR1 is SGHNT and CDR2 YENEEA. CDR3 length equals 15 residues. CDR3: CASSPRLISYNEQFF. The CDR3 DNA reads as TGTGCCAGCAGCCCCCGTCTGATCTCATACAATGAGCAGTTCTTC.

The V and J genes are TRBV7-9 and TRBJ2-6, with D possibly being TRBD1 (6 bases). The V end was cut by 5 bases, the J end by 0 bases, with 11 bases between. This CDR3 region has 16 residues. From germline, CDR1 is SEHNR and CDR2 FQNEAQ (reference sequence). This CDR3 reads CASSLDRLSGANVLTF. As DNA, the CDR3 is TGTGCCAGCAGCCTTGACAGGCTCTCTGGGGCCAACGTCCTGACTTTC.

CDR3 sequence reads: CASTLENNEQFF. CDR3 nucleotides: TGCGCCAGTACACTGGAAAACAATGAGCAGTTCTTC. The V gene is TRBV5-1, the J gene TRBJ2-1; D is unresolved. The CDR3 covers 12 residues. Germline V CDR1 and CDR2: SGHRS, YFSETQ. V was trimmed by 8 bases and J by 5 bases, leaving 11 bases between them.

The CDR3 DNA reads as TGTGCCAGCAGCTTAACGTACACGGCTTTCAACACAGATACGCAGTATTTT. Its translation: CASSLTYTAFNTDTQYF. The rearrangement joins TRBV7-2 to TRBJ2-3; D is unresolved. The V gene's germline CDR1 is SGHTA and CDR2 FQGNSA. This CDR3 has 17 amino acids. V was cut by 2 bases and J by 2 bases, with 17 bases left in between.

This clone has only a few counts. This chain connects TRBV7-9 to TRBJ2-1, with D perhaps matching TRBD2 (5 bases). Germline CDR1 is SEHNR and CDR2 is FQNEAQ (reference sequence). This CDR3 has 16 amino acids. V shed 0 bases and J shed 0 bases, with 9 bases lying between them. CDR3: CASSLAREISYNEQFF. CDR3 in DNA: TGTGCCAGCAGCTTAGCGAGGGAGATCTCCTACAATGAGCAGTTCTTC.

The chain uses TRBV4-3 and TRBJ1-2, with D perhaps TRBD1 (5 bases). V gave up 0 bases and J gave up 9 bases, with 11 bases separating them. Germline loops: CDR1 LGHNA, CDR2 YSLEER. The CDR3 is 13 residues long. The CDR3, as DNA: TGCGCCAGCAGCCAAGACCAGGGACGTAGCTACACCTTC. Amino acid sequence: CASSQDQGRSYTF.

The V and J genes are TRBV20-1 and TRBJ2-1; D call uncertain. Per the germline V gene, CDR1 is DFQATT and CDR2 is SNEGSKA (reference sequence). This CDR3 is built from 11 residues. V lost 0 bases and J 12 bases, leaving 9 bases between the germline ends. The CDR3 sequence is CSARERKMQFF. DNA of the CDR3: TGCAGTGCTAGAGAACGGAAGATGCAGTTCTTC.

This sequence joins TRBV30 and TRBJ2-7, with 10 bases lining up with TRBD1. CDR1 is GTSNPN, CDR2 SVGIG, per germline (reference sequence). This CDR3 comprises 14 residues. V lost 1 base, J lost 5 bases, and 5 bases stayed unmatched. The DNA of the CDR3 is TGTGCCTGGAGTGCCCGGGACAGGGGAAACGAGCAGTACTTC. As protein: CAWSARDRGNEQYF.

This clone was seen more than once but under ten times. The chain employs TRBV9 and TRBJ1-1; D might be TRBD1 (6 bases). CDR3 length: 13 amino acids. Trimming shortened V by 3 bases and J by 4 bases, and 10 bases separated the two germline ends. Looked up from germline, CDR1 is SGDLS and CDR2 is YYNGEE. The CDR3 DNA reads TGTGCCAGCAGCGCTACAGGGACCACTGAAGCTTTCTTT. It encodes CASSATGTTEAFF.

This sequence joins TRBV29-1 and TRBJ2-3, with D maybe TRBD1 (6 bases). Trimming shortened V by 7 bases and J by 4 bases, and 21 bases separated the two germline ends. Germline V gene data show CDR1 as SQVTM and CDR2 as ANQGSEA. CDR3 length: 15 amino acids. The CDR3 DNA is TGCAGCGCCTCAACTTCCAGGGGTGGACCAGATACGCAGTATTTT. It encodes CSASTSRGGPDTQYF.

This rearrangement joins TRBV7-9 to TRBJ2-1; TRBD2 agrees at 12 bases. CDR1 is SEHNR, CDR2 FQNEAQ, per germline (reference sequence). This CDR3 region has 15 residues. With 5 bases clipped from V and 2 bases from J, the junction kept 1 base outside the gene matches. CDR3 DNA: TGTGCCAGCAGCGCTAGCGGGAGGGCCTACAATGAGCAGTTCTTC. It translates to CASSASGRAYNEQFF.

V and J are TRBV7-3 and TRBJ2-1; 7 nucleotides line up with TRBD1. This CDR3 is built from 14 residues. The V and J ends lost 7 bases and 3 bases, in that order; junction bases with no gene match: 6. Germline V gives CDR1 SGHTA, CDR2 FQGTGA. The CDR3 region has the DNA TGTGCCAGCACCATCTCAGGGGGCTACAATGAGCAGTTCTTC. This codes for CASTISGGYNEQFF.

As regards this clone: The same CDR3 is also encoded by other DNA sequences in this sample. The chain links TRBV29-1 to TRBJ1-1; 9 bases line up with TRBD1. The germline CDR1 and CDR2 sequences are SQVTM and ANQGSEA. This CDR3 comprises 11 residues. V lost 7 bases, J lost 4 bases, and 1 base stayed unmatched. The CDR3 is CSATGGTEAFF. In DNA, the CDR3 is TGCAGCGCGACAGGGGGCACTGAAGCTTTCTTT.

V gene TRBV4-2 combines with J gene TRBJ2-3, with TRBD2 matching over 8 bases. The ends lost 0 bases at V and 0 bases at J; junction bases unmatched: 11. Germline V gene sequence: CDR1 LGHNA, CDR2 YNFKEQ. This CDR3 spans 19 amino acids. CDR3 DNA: TGTGCCAGCAGCCAAGATCGGGCGGGGGGAACTGCTAGCACAGATACGCAGTATTTT. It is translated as CASSQDRAGGTASTDTQYF.

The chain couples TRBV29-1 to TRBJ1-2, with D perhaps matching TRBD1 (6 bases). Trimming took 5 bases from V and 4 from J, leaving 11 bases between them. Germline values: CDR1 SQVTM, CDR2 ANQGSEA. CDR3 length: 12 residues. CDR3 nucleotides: TGCAGCGTTCCCAGGGGAGGCTATGGCTACACCTTC. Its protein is CSVPRGGYGYTF.

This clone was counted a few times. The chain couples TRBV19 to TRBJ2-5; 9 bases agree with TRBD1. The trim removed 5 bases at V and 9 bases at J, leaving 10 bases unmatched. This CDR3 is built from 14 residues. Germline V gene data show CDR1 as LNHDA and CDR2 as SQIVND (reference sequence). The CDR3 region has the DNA TGTGCCAGTAGTCAAGGACAGGGGTTCCCGGCCCAGTACTTC. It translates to CASSQGQGFPAQYF.

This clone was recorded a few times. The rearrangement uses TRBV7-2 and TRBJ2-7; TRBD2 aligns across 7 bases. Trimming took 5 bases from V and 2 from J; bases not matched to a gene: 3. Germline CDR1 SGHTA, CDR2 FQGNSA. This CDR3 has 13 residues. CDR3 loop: CASSRSGTYEQYF. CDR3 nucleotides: TGTGCCAGCAGCAGGAGCGGGACCTACGAGCAGTACTTC. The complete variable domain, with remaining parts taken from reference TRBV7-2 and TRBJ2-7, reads GAGVSQSPSNKVTEKGKDVELRCDPISGHTALYWYRQSLGQGLEFLIYFQGNSAPDKSGLPSDRFSAERTGGSVSTLTIQRTQQEDSAVYLCASSRSGTYEQYFGPGTRLTVT.

The CDR3 DNA reads TGCAGCGTTAGTGGGCAGTACACCTACGAGCAGTACTTC. As protein: CSVSGQYTYEQYF. V and J are TRBV29-1 and TRBJ2-7; D unresolved. This CDR3 spans 13 amino acids. The V and J ends lost 5 bases and 2 bases respectively, with 13 bases between them. Germline CDR1 is SQVTM and CDR2 is ANQGSEA.

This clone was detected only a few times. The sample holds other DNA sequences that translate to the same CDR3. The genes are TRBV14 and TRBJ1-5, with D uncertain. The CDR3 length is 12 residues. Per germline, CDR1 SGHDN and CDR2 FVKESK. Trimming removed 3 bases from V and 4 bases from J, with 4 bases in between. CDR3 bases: TGTGCCAGCAGCCAGTCTAATCAGCCCCAGCATTTT. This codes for CASSQSNQPQHF.

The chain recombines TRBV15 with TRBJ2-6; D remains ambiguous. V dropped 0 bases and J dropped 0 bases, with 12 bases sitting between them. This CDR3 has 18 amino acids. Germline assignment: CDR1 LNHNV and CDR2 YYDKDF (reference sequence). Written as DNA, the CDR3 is TGTGCCACCAGCAGAGAGGCCAGTAAAAACTCTGGGGCCAACGTCCTGACTTTC. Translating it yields CATSREASKNSGANVLTF.

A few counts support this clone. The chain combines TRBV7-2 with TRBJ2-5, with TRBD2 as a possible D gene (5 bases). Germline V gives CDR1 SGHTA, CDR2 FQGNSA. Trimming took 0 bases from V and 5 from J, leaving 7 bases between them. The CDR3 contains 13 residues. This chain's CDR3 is CASSLAKRETQYF. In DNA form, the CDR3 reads TGTGCCAGCAGCTTAGCCAAGCGGGAGACCCAGTACTTC.